The sequence of this T cell receptor beta chain was determined in a study of beta chain features in type 1 diabetes. Study context: Cell yields, gender and age were similar in healthy donors and patients. Study findings and constraints: It was among patients, rather than healthy donors, that naive, central memory and Treg TCRB repertoires appeared more similar. Moderate yet significant TCRB CDR3 shortening was seen in Type 1 diabetes patients in all four CD4+ subsets.

CDR3 length: 18 amino acids. CDR1 and CDR2 from the germline V gene are MDHEN and SYDVKM. J was trimmed by 2 bases and V by 3 bases; bases with no gene match: 13. Notes on this clone: Its specificity is unknown.

Sequencing targeted expressed TCRB transcripts, as all isolated RNA had been reverse transcribed. Measured with immunoSEQ multiplex PCR; TCRdb has only the in-frame clones, and not every one. The sample shows about 130,000 clones, approximately 9.2% of them seen only once. The sample consisted of central memory CD4+ T cells from blood. The clonotype comes from a man between 18 and 29 years old in good health. This chain uses TRBV28 with TRBJ2-5; 9 positions agree with TRBD1. The CDR3 protein is CASSLDRDRVLGQETQYF. CDR3 DNA sequence: TGTGCCAGCAGTTTGGACCGGGACAGGGTTTTGGGTCAAGAGACCCAGTACTTC.